The next 12 T cell receptor beta chains were all read from a single sample in a study of T cells in women clearing cervical HPV infection. Some clones are missing from TCRdb's copy, which holds only in-frame ones; the method was immunoSEQ multiplex PCR. The data show about 46,000 clones, and the top ten clones hold 35% to 45%. Sequencing input: blood buffy coat. The receptors here all came from a woman aged 18-70 years with a cervical HPV16 infection that either progressed to CIN3+ or cleared (not recorded which).

About this clone: The read terminates 3 residues ahead of where the CDR3 ends, so the germline J gene completes it. The chain employs TRBV20-1 and TRBJ2-3; 11 nucleotides agree with TRBD1. V dropped 3 bases and J dropped 4; count of bases not matched to a gene: 3. This CDR3 comprises 14 residues. CDR1 is DFQATT and CDR2 is SNEGSKA in the germline V gene (reference sequence). CDR3 sequence reads: CSARKDRGPDTQYF. The part of the CDR3 DNA that was read is TGCAGTGCTAGGAAGGACAGGGGGCCAGATACG.

The CDR3 reads CASSDQGSEAFF. CDR3 DNA, as far as it was read: TGTGCCAGTAGTGACCAGGGCTCTGAA. This chain joins TRBV19 and TRBJ1-1; D might be TRBD1 (5 bases). The CDR3 end lies 3 residues beyond the end of the read and is filled in from the germline J gene. Germline assignment: CDR1 LNHDA and CDR2 SQIVND (reference sequence). The CDR3 loop spans 12 amino acids. V lost 5 bases and J lost 6, with 10 bases in between. The full variable domain, with the rest looked up from reference TRBV19 and TRBJ1-1, is DGGITQSPKYLFRKEGQNVTLSCEQNLNHDAMYWYRQDPGQGLRLIYYSQIVNDFQKGDIAEGYSVSREKKESFPLTVTSAQKNPTAFYLCASSDQGSEAFFGQGTRLTVV.

CDR3 DNA (partial): TGTGCCAGTACCCATGGGAGGGACAGGGGTTCGCCTGAA. Its protein is CASTHGRDRGSPE. The CDR3 reads in full as CASTHGRDRGSPEAFF. This rearrangement joins TRBV19 to TRBJ1-1; 10 bases map to TRBD1. The DNA ends 3 residues before the CDR3 does, and the rest of the CDR3 is filled in from the germline J gene. The J segment lost 6 bases and the V segment lost 7 bases, leaving 14 bases of the junction unmatched. Germline CDR1 is LNHDA and CDR2 is SQIVND (reference sequence). This CDR3 region has 16 residues.

The CDR3 loop reads CSVRAGESNQPQHF. Incomplete CDR3 DNA: TGCAGCGTTCGAGCGGGGGAGAGCAATCAGCCC. The genes are TRBV29-1 and TRBJ1-5; D perhaps matches TRBD1 (5 bases). The read ends 3 residues shy of where the CDR3 ends; the end is completed using the germline J gene. Trimming stripped 5 bases from V and 1 base from J, with 12 bases between. CDR3 length equals 14 residues. Germline loops: CDR1 SQVTM, CDR2 ANQGSEA.

In the case of this clone: Sequencing ends 3 residues short of the CDR3 end; the germline J gene provides the rest. The rearrangement joins TRBV14 to TRBJ2-7; 7 bases map to TRBD1. Germline lookup yields CDR1 SGHDN and CDR2 FVKESK. J lost 4 bases, V lost 9 bases, and 9 bases had no gene match. The CDR3 sequence is 13 residues long. Incomplete CDR3 DNA: TGTGCCAGTGCCGACAGGGTAAGATACGAG. This translates into CASADRVRYE. The whole CDR3 reads CASADRVRYEQYF.

About this clone: Coverage ceases 3 residues before the CDR3 finishes, and the germline J gene fills in the end. V usage is TRBV30 and J usage is TRBJ2-7; 9 bases are a match to TRBD1. This CDR3 region has 12 residues. J lost 2 bases, V lost 8 bases, and 4 bases had no gene match. CDR1 GTSNPN and CDR2 SVGIG come from the germline V gene (reference sequence). CDR3 sequence reads: CAVGQGPYEQYF. CDR3 DNA (partial): TGTGCCGTGGGACAGGGACCCTACGAG. Complete variable domain (other parts from reference TRBV30 and TRBJ2-7): SQTIHQWPATLVQPVGSPLSLECTVEGTSNPNLYWYRQAAGRGLQLLFYSVGIGQISSEVPQNLSASRPQDRQFILSSKKLLLSDSGFYLCAVGQGPYEQYFGPGTRLTVT.

In regard to this clone: The read falls 3 residues short of the CDR3 end, and the missing part is taken from the germline J gene. The chain employs TRBV7-8 and TRBJ2-3; 12 nucleotides align to TRBD2. The CDR3 is made up of 16 amino acids. Germline V gene lookup returns CDR1 SGHVS and CDR2 FQNEAQ. CDR3 residues: CASSRGLAGFQETQYF. The DNA read from the CDR3 is TGTGCCAGCAGTCGCGGACTAGCGGGGTTCCAAGAGACG.

Notes on this clone: The read is 3 residues too short to cover the CDR3 end, so that end is filled in from the germline J gene. The chain employs TRBV29-1 and TRBJ1-4; 9 nucleotides align to TRBD1. This CDR3 has 13 residues. With V trimmed by 6 bases and J by 8 bases, 7 bases remained unmatched. The germline V gene encodes CDR1 SQVTM and CDR2 ANQGSEA. This CDR3 is CSVGGTGTEKLFF. Incomplete CDR3 DNA: TGCAGCGTCGGTGGGACAGGGACAGAAAAA.

As regards this clone: The CDR3 extends 3 residues past the end of the read, so its final part is completed from the germline J gene. V gene TRBV5-6 combines with J gene TRBJ2-7, with TRBD2 as a possible D gene (6 bases). The CDR3 runs to 15 residues. Trimming took off 3 bases at V and 4 bases at J, with 17 bases between the two ends. CDR1 SGHDT and CDR2 YYEEEE come from the germline V gene. The covered CDR3 bases are TGTGCCAGCAGCTCCGATTTCGGGACTGGTTACGAG. Its translation: CASSSDFGTGYE. The whole CDR3 is CASSSDFGTGYEQYF.

Details on this clone: Coverage ceases 3 residues before the CDR3 finishes, and the germline J gene fills in the end. The V gene is TRBV19, the J gene TRBJ2-7; D might be TRBD2 (6 bases). V lost 5 bases to trimming and J lost 3 bases, with 11 bases between them. Germline values: CDR1 LNHDA, CDR2 SQIVND (reference sequence). The CDR3 covers 13 residues. The CDR3 loop is CASSVSGGYEQYF. Partial CDR3 DNA: TGTGCCAGTAGTGTATCCGGGGGCTACGAG.

The CDR3 bases that were read are TGTGCCTGGAGTCTCGAGACTTTTAATGAAAAA. It encodes CAWSLETFNEK. The entire CDR3 protein is CAWSLETFNEKLFF. V usage is TRBV30 and J usage is TRBJ1-4, with no clear D. The missing CDR3 end, 3 residues past where the read stops, is filled in from the germline J gene. V lost 2 bases and J 4 bases, leaving 11 bases between the germline ends. CDR3 size: 14 residues. From germline, CDR1 is GTSNPN and CDR2 SVGIG (reference sequence).

Worth noting for this clone: Read sequence stops 3 residues before the CDR3 end, and the germline J gene provides the missing end. This chain connects TRBV7-3 to TRBJ2-4; the D gene is possibly TRBD2 (6 bases). The CDR3 is made up of 15 amino acids. Germline values: CDR1 SGHTA, CDR2 FQGTGA. The CDR3 region is CASSLTGGSDYGQYF. The part of the CDR3 DNA that was read is TGTGCCAGCAGCTTAACTGGGGGGTCGGACTATGGT.